The 32 T cell receptor beta chains below come from one sample, sequenced in a study of spatial heterogeneity in lung cancer. Study-level results: It was found that expanded intratumoral alpha and beta TCR counts tracked tumor mutation counts.

Each CDR3 protein gets one entry after TCRdb re-called the 5' RACE reads with MiXCR. The data hold 14,000 or so distinct CDR3 sequences, with 4.7% observed a single time. Time point of the sample: sample taken at primary tumor resection. These receptors' antigens are unknown. Sample: lung tumor tissue, taken at surgery. The source is a female donor with early-stage non-small cell lung cancer.

This clonotype was observed a handful of times. This beta chain represents an off-target read in a library built for alpha chains; its size is of limited meaning. The V gene is TRBV11-2, the J gene TRBJ1-2; D uncertain. Trimming shortened V by 10 bases and J by 8 bases, and 14 bases separated the two germline ends. The germline CDR1 and CDR2 sequences are SGHAT and FQNNGV. The CDR3 runs 11 residues. As DNA, the CDR3 is TGTGCCACGACCTCAGGAGGAGGCTACACCTTC. Protein sequence: CATTSGGGYTF.

This clonotype was recorded at least ten times. Found in a library prepared for alpha chains, this beta chain is an off-target read, and its abundance has little meaning. The rearrangement uses TRBV7-8 and TRBJ1-5; the D gene is possibly TRBD1 (6 bases). The CDR3 has 15 residues. Looked up from germline, CDR1 is SGHVS and CDR2 is FQNEAQ. Trimming shortened V by 6 bases and J by 5 bases, and 17 bases separated the two germline ends. CDR3 sequence reads: CASSEQGLGDQPQHF. CDR3 nucleotide sequence: TGTGCCAGCAGTGAACAGGGCCTAGGTGATCAGCCCCAGCATTTT.

This clonotype showed up many times. The library was prepared for alpha chains; this beta chain is a stray read, so its frequency means little. The CDR3 spells CASSLRGGSGNTIYF. The CDR3 coding sequence is TGTGCCAGTAGCCTACGGGGGGGAAGTGGAAACACCATATATTTT. The chain recombines TRBV19 with TRBJ1-3; weak D call: TRBD1 (5 bases). CDR1 is LNHDA, CDR2 SQIVND, per germline (reference sequence). This CDR3 has 15 residues. V lost 6 bases, J lost 3 bases, and 15 bases lay in between.

This clonotype was seen ten or more times. This beta chain lies outside the target of a library built for alpha chains; its clone size means little. The gene calls are TRBV20-1 and TRBJ2-3; 8 bases are a match to TRBD2. Germline V lookup: CDR1 DFQATT, CDR2 SNEGSKA (reference sequence). CDR3 length: 14 residues. V trimming: 3 bases; J trimming: 5 bases; junction bases outside the gene matches: 7. CDR3 nucleotide sequence: TGCAGTGCTAGGAGGCGGGGGGCCAAAGATACGCAGTATTTT. Protein sequence: CSARRRGAKDTQYF.

The table lists this clonotype with many counts. Because the library targeted alpha chains, this beta chain is an off-target read whose size means little. V usage is TRBV20-1 and J usage is TRBJ2-3, with a tentative D call TRBD1 (6 bases). The V gene lost 8 bases and the J gene lost 4 bases, with 19 bases spanning the gap. Germline loops: CDR1 DFQATT, CDR2 SNEGSKA (reference sequence). This CDR3 is 14 amino acids long. CDR3 sequence: CSRIGTQGADTQYF. The CDR3 DNA is TGCAGTCGGATCGGGACACAAGGTGCAGATACGCAGTATTTT.

This clonotype has a count of ten or more. This beta chain lies outside the target of a library built for alpha chains; its clone size means little. The CDR3 DNA follows: TGTGCCAGCAGCGTAAGTCGCGGACAGGGATACAATGAGCAGTTCTTC. Its translation is CASSVSRGQGYNEQFF. V usage is TRBV9 and J usage is TRBJ2-1; 8 nucleotides align to TRBD1. This CDR3 comprises 16 residues. V lost 1 base and J lost 4; bases outside the gene matches: 7. Germline CDR1 SGDLS, CDR2 YYNGEE.

This clonotype was seen many times. A library made for alpha chains picked up this beta chain off target, so its size means little. This chain connects TRBV3-1 to TRBJ2-7; 10 nucleotides align to TRBD1. Germline lookup yields CDR1 LGHDT and CDR2 YNNKEL (reference sequence). The CDR3 is 17 amino acids. Trimming removed 0 bases from V and 5 bases from J; junction bases left unmatched: 10. CDR3 sequence reads: CASSQDYSPDRGNEQYF. Written as DNA, the CDR3 is TGTGCCAGCAGCCAAGATTATTCCCCGGACAGGGGGAACGAGCAGTACTTC.

This clonotype is medium-sized (0.01 to 0.1%) within its sample. This beta chain appears as a stray read in a library generated for alpha chains; its size is not informative. The gene calls are TRBV7-3 and TRBJ2-1; 9 bases fit TRBD2. CDR3 length: 16 residues. The trim removed 5 bases at V and 4 bases at J, leaving 9 bases unmatched. Germline CDR1 is SGHTA and CDR2 is FQGTGA. CDR3 DNA: TGTGCCAGCAGCGGAACCAGGCTAGCGGGGTACAATGAGCAGTTCTTC. Protein product: CASSGTRLAGYNEQFF.

Ten or more counts support this clonotype. For a library built for alpha chains, this beta chain is a stray read; little rests on its size. J is TRBJ1-1 and V is TRBV5-1; no firm D call. Germline V gene sequence: CDR1 SGHRS, CDR2 YFSETQ. CDR3 length: 13 amino acids. V lost 0 bases and J lost 1, with 4 bases in between. The CDR3 sequence is CASSLAENTEAFF. The CDR3 nucleotides are TGCGCCAGCAGCTTGGCAGAGAACACTGAAGCTTTCTTT.

To note about this clonotype: A single base separates this from a much larger clone, so it may be a read error. It is likely a read error, because the conserved phenylalanine at the end of the CDR3 is missing. As an off-target read in a library built for alpha chains, this beta chain has a frequency of little significance. CDR3 sequence reads: CASSLSHRDPPQHL. CDR3 sequence (DNA): TGTGCCAGCAGCTTAAGCCACAGGGACCCGCCCCAGCATCTT. The rearrangement joins TRBV7-2 to TRBJ1-5, with D tentatively TRBD1 (6 bases). V was cut by 2 bases and J by 9 bases, with 14 bases left in between. CDR1 and CDR2 from the germline V gene are SGHTA and FQGNSA. CDR3 size: 14 residues.

This clonotype was observed at least ten times. The library was designed around alpha chains, so this beta chain is a stray read whose abundance carries little weight. The chain employs TRBV7-6 and TRBJ2-2; 8 positions match TRBD1. The CDR3 consists of 17 residues. Germline loops: CDR1 SGHVS, CDR2 FNYEAQ. Germline trimming cut 3 bases from V and 4 bases from J; bases unmatched to any gene: 10. This chain's CDR3 is CASSFHPQGASTGELFF. CDR3 coding DNA: TGTGCCAGCAGCTTTCACCCCCAGGGGGCGAGCACCGGGGAGCTGTTTTTT.

This clonotype has at least ten counts. This beta chain turned up in a library designed for alpha chains; as an off-target read, its abundance says little. J is TRBJ2-2 and V is TRBV18; 7 bases are shared with TRBD1. The CDR3 consists of 14 residues. CDR1 and CDR2 from the germline V gene are KGHSH and LQKENI. Losses at the gene ends were 5 bases for V and 5 bases for J; bases not matched to a gene: 5. The CDR3 DNA reads as TGTGCCAGCTCAGCTGACAGGGCGACCGGGGAGCTGTTTTTT. This encodes CASSADRATGELFF.

Many counts were recorded for this clonotype. This beta chain is an off-target read within a library intended for alpha chains, so its frequency means little. The chain has TRBV20-1 and TRBJ2-7, with TRBD1 as a possible D gene (5 bases). V lost 3 bases and J lost 1, with 22 bases in between. The CDR3 runs 17 residues. Germline CDR1 reads DFQATT; CDR2 reads SNEGSKA (reference sequence). The CDR3 is CSASLGPSQAGSYEQYF. For the CDR3, the DNA is TGCAGTGCTAGTTTAGGGCCCTCACAGGCCGGATCCTACGAGCAGTACTTC.

This clonotype was recorded at least ten times. As an off-target read in a library built for alpha chains, this beta chain has a frequency of little significance. The chain combines TRBV27 with TRBJ2-1; D call uncertain. The CDR3 consists of 14 residues. Trimming removed 1 base from V and 8 bases from J, with 12 bases in between. Germline V CDR1 and CDR2: MNHEY, SMNVEV (reference sequence). CDR3 sequence reads: CASSLLGNNDEQFF. The CDR3 DNA reads TGTGCCAGCAGTTTATTGGGGAACAATGATGAGCAGTTCTTC.

Only a few counts were recorded for this clonotype. This beta chain was picked up by a library intended for alpha chains and is off target, so its count carries little meaning. The rearrangement joins TRBV12-3 or TRBV12-4 to TRBJ2-7; 11 bases fit TRBD2. J was trimmed by 7 bases and V by 6 bases; bases with no gene match: 11. The CDR3 is made up of 15 amino acids. CDR3 nucleotide sequence: TGTGCCAGCAGAACTAGCGGGGGAGTCCCGGAGGAGCAGTACTTC. This encodes CASRTSGGVPEEQYF.

This clonotype was seen repeatedly, ten times or more. This beta chain appears as a stray read in a library generated for alpha chains; its size is not informative. The chain employs TRBV3-1 and TRBJ2-7; TRBD1 might be the D (7 bases). Germline CDR1 is LGHDT and CDR2 is YNNKEL (reference sequence). The V end was cut by 5 bases, the J end by 6 bases, with 20 bases between. The CDR3 length is 15 residues. The DNA of the CDR3 is TGTGCCAGCAGCTCCCTGGACAGGCGGGGAGGCGAGCAGTACTTC. It specifies CASSSLDRRGGEQYF.

Ten or more counts support this clonotype. A library made for alpha chains picked up this beta chain off target, so its size means little. V gene TRBV20-1 combines with J gene TRBJ1-6; 7 bases match TRBD1. The CDR3 contains 16 residues. Germline V gives CDR1 DFQATT, CDR2 SNEGSKA (reference sequence). Trimming cost V 3 bases and J 2 bases; bases outside gene matches: 7. The DNA for the CDR3 is TGCAGTGCTAGTCCCGGGACAGCGACCTATAATTCACCCCTCCACTTT. Amino acids: CSASPGTATYNSPLHF.

The table lists this clonotype with many counts. Being off target in a library aimed at alpha chains, this beta chain has a size of little meaning. The gene calls are TRBV28 and TRBJ2-6, with 7 nucleotides matching TRBD2. Per germline, CDR1 MDHEN and CDR2 SYDVKM. This CDR3 has 17 residues. V was pared by 3 bases and J by 0 bases, with 5 bases of the junction left unmatched. The CDR3 DNA sequence: TGTGCCAGCAGTTTCCCTGGGGGGGGCTCTGGGGCCAACGTCCTGACTTTC. It codes for CASSFPGGGSGANVLTF.

This clonotype was found many times. With the library built for alpha chains, this beta chain is off target and its frequency is not meaningful. The genes are TRBV20-1 and TRBJ1-3; D is possibly TRBD1 (6 bases). With 0 bases removed from V and 3 bases from J, the gap between germline ends came to 9 bases. The germline V gene encodes CDR1 DFQATT and CDR2 SNEGSKA (reference sequence). This CDR3 region has 14 residues. CDR3 protein: CSARDKTGGNTIYF. The CDR3 coding sequence is TGCAGTGCTAGAGATAAGACAGGTGGAAACACCATATATTTT.

This clonotype occurred many times. This beta chain appears as a stray read in a library generated for alpha chains; its size is not informative. V gene TRBV20-1 combines with J gene TRBJ1-2, with 8 bases aligning to TRBD1. Germline values: CDR1 DFQATT, CDR2 SNEGSKA (reference sequence). The V segment lost 0 bases and the J segment 2 bases; nucleotides outside the gene matches: 5. CDR3 length equals 15 residues. DNA for the CDR3: TGCAGTGCTAGAGATCCCGGACAGGGCAACTATGGCTACACCTTC. Translating gives CSARDPGQGNYGYTF.

In this sample, this clonotype turned up many times. This beta chain represents an off-target read in a library built for alpha chains; its size is of limited meaning. This sequence joins TRBV7-2 and TRBJ1-5; D uncertain. The CDR3 length is 14 residues. From germline, CDR1 is SGHTA and CDR2 FQGNSA. Between the trimmed V and J ends, which lost 6 bases and 7 bases, there was a span of 16 bases. CDR3 sequence reads: CASRAAGLGQPQHF. The CDR3 region has the DNA TGTGCCAGCAGGGCCGCCGGGCTAGGGCAGCCCCAGCATTTT.

In this sample, this clonotype turned up a few times. A library prepared for alpha chains yielded this beta chain as an off-target read; its size is of little meaning. This sequence joins TRBV11-2 and TRBJ2-5, with 7 bases matching TRBD2. Germline V gene sequence: CDR1 SGHAT, CDR2 FQNNGV. V was clipped by 5 bases and J by 5 bases; unmatched bases: 14. This CDR3 contains 16 residues. The DNA of the CDR3 is TGTGCCAGCAGCCCTACAACGGGGGGATCCCCGGAGACCCAGTACTTC. It is translated as CASSPTTGGSPETQYF.

In the case of this clonotype: This beta chain represents an off-target read in a library built for alpha chains; its size is of limited meaning. The chain employs TRBV10-3 and TRBJ2-6; D gene ambiguous. Germline CDR1 reads ENHRY; CDR2 reads SYGVKD. The CDR3 extends over 13 amino acids. The germline V and J ends were trimmed by 10 bases and 2 bases, with 9 bases remaining between them. The CDR3 DNA follows: TGTGCCACCAAAAACCCTGGGGCCAACGTCCTGACTTTC. The encoded protein is CATKNPGANVLTF.

This clonotype rates as medium-sized. A library made for alpha chains picked up this beta chain off target, so its size means little. The chain links TRBV5-6 to TRBJ1-5; D is undetermined. The CDR3 contains 15 residues. The germline V gene encodes CDR1 SGHDT and CDR2 YYEEEE. Deletions cut 3 bases from V and 4 bases from J, with 14 bases between. The CDR3 sequence: CASSSIRVRNQPQHF. The DNA of the CDR3 is TGTGCCAGCAGCTCCATCCGGGTCCGAAATCAGCCCCAGCATTTT.

This clonotype was found many times. The library was designed around alpha chains, so this beta chain is a stray read whose abundance carries little weight. This rearrangement joins TRBV5-6 to TRBJ1-1, with TRBD1 identical over 7 bases. The CDR3 is 15 residues long. Per the germline V gene, CDR1 is SGHDT and CDR2 is YYEEEE. V dropped 4 bases and J dropped 1; count of bases not matched to a gene: 7. The CDR3 sequence: CASSTTGDGNTEAFF. The DNA of the CDR3 is TGTGCCAGCAGCACTACAGGGGATGGGAACACTGAAGCTTTCTTT. Complete variable domain (other parts from reference TRBV5-6 and TRBJ1-1): DAGVTQSPTHLIKTRGQQVTLRCSPKSGHDTVSWYQQALGQGPQFIFQYYEEEERQRGNFPDRFSGHQFPNYSSELNVNALLLGDSALYLCASSTTGDGNTEAFFGQGTRLTVV.

This clonotype came up many times. The library was prepared for alpha chains; this beta chain is a stray read, so its frequency means little. This rearrangement joins TRBV6-1 to TRBJ2-5; 7 bases agree with TRBD1. CDR1 is MNHNS, CDR2 SASEGT, per germline. The CDR3 loop spans 16 amino acids. Trimming removed 7 bases from V and 1 base from J; junction bases left unmatched: 12. The CDR3 protein is CASMETGFLSQETQYF. CDR3 nucleotides: TGTGCCAGCATGGAGACAGGGTTTTTATCCCAAGAGACCCAGTACTTC.

In its sample, this clonotype was seen many times. Being off target in a library aimed at alpha chains, this beta chain has a size of little meaning. V usage is TRBV6-5 and J usage is TRBJ1-1; a weak D match, TRBD1 (5 bases). The CDR3 has 15 amino acids. Trimming took off 4 bases at V and 4 bases at J, with 16 bases between the two ends. Germline V gene sequence: CDR1 MNHEY, CDR2 SVGAGI. CDR3 region: CASSSLGVARTEAFF. CDR3 nucleotides: TGTGCCAGCAGTTCGCTGGGGGTAGCCCGCACTGAAGCTTTCTTT.

This clonotype occurred many times. Since the library was made to target alpha chains, this beta chain is a stray read and its abundance is not meaningful. The rearrangement joins TRBV28 to TRBJ2-7; TRBD2 matches 9 bases. This CDR3 region has 15 residues. V was clipped by 2 bases and J by 1 base; unmatched bases: 3. The germline V gene encodes CDR1 MDHEN and CDR2 SYDVKM. CDR3 bases: TGTGCCAGCAGTTTAGCAGCGGGGGGTTCCTACGAGCAGTACTTC. This gives the protein CASSLAAGGSYEQYF.

In this sample, this clonotype turned up a few times. As an off-target read in a library built for alpha chains, this beta chain has a frequency of little significance. The chain has TRBV3-1 and TRBJ1-1; D is perhaps TRBD1 (5 bases). The germline CDR1 and CDR2 sequences are LGHDT and YNNKEL (reference sequence). The ends were cut back, 4 bases at V and 7 bases at J, with 40 bases in the middle. The CDR3 length is 22 residues. The CDR3, as DNA: TGTGCCAGCAGCCGCATAGACACCCCGTACGAGGGCGCCGTAGAAAGAAGGGGTGAAGCTTTCTTT. As protein: CASSRIDTPYEGAVERRGEAFF.

Concerning this clonotype: A library prepared for alpha chains yielded this beta chain as an off-target read; its size is of little meaning. The gene calls are TRBV20-1 and TRBJ2-3, with 14 bases that match TRBD2. J gave up 5 bases and V 6 bases, and 7 bases lay outside the gene matches. This CDR3 has 15 residues. Per germline, CDR1 DFQATT and CDR2 SNEGSKA (reference sequence). CDR3 region: CSADSTSGGGDTQYF. The CDR3 coding sequence is TGCAGTGCCGATTCGACTAGCGGGGGGGGAGATACGCAGTATTTT.

This clonotype was detected ten times or more. A library made for alpha chains picked up this beta chain off target, so its size means little. J is TRBJ1-4 and V is TRBV20-1, with no clear D. V was pared by 6 bases and J by 5 bases, with 13 bases between. The germline V gene has CDR1 DFQATT and CDR2 SNEGSKA (reference sequence). The CDR3 sequence is 13 residues long. The CDR3 nucleotides read TGCAGTGCCCGGGCCGGAGGGAATGAAAAACTGTTTTTT. It encodes CSARAGGNEKLFF.

At least ten counts were recorded for this clonotype. This beta chain represents an off-target read in a library built for alpha chains; its size is of limited meaning. The chain uses TRBV7-6 and TRBJ1-1; 8 nucleotides match TRBD1. Trimming took 3 bases from V and 4 from J; bases not matched to a gene: 7. The CDR3 is 15 residues long. Germline V lookup: CDR1 SGHVS, CDR2 FNYEAQ. CDR3 protein: CASSFQTGEVTEAFF. CDR3 DNA: TGTGCCAGCAGCTTCCAGACAGGGGAGGTCACTGAAGCTTTCTTT.